The table lists the clone carrying this TCR beta chain with many counts. The antigen remains unidentified. Sampling of bone marrow took place during active disease in every patient. The library was built from around 0.4 ug RNA with molecular barcoded adaptors for alpha/delta and beta/gamma chains. TCRdb used MiXCR to reprocess the reads, holding one entry per CDR3 protein. Among fewer than 35,000 distinct CDR3 sequences listed, less than 20% were seen once. The entry originates in a study of read filtering for tumor transcriptome and immune sequencing. The study's findings and limits: Without single-read clonotypes, shared clonotype proportions correlated more between IR-seq and RNA-seq. In IR-seq, single-read clonotypes were approximately 83% of clonotypes but roughly 3.5% of reads.

Germline loops: CDR1 DFQATT, CDR2 SNEGSKA (reference sequence). The V gene lost 6 bases and the J gene lost 0 bases, with 5 bases spanning the gap. The length of the CDR3 is 12 residues. The TCR originated in a donor over 35 with multiple myeloma. The rearrangement joins TRBV20-1 to TRBJ1-4; D is uncertain. What was sequenced was a population of CD138-negative cells sorted from bone marrow. This CDR3 is CSAGTTNEKLFF. The CDR3 DNA reads TGCAGTGCAGGGACAACTAATGAAAAACTGTTTTTT.